These 13 T cell receptor beta chains were all obtained from the same sample, sequenced in a study of shared clonotypes between healthy human individuals. Naive CD8 cells comprised CD45RO-negative, CCR7-positively selected cells, excluding terminally differentiated effector memory CD45RA+ cells. Repertoires were generated with immunoSEQ multiplex PCR, while TCRdb's copy carries only in-frame clones and drops some. The data contain approximately 1.9 million clones, roughly 93% of them seen just once; the ten biggest clones take up approximately 1.6%. The sequencing sample was made of naive CD8+ T cells from PBMCs. All receptors derive from a man between 18 and 35 years old in good health. Some clones in this sample may be carry-over from other donors' samples.

The chain couples TRBV15 to TRBJ2-5, with 9 bases fitting TRBD2. The DNA end favors TRBJ2-7, so the J call may be wrong. Germline loops: CDR1 LNHNV, CDR2 YYDKDF (reference sequence). This CDR3 region has 15 residues. CDR3 coding DNA: TGTGCCACCAGCAGCTCCGGGACTAGCCAGTACGAGCAGTACTTC. Its protein product is CATSSSGTSQYEQYF.

Comment on this clone: At the DNA level, this CDR3 is encoded by other sequences in the same sample as well. The V gene is TRBV27, the J gene TRBJ2-7, with D possibly matching TRBD1 (6 bases). Germline values: CDR1 MNHEY, CDR2 SMNVEV (reference sequence). V lost 3 bases and J 3 bases, leaving 9 bases between the germline ends. The CDR3 runs to 13 residues. The CDR3 is CASSFGGHYEQYF. DNA for the CDR3: TGTGCCAGCAGTTTTGGGGGCCACTACGAGCAGTACTTC.

As regards this clone: This sample includes further DNA sequences coding for the same CDR3. The chain uses TRBV7-9 and TRBJ1-4; 7 bases align to TRBD1. Germline-derived CDR1 and CDR2 are SEHNR and FQNEAQ (reference sequence). The J segment lost 7 bases and the V segment lost 5 bases, leaving 7 bases of the junction unmatched. The CDR3 runs to 14 residues. The CDR3 protein is CASSPAGGGEKLFF. CDR3 coding DNA: TGTGCCAGCAGCCCTGCAGGGGGTGGTGAAAAACTGTTTTTT. The whole variable domain, filled in from reference TRBV7-9 and TRBJ1-4, reads DTGVSQNPRHKITKRGQNVTFRCDPISEHNRLYWYRQTLGQGPEFLTYFQNEAQLEKSRLLSDRFSAERPKGSFSTLEIQRTEQGDSAMYLCASSPAGGGEKLFFGSGTQLSVL.

J is TRBJ1-1 and V is TRBV6-5, with 7 nucleotides matching TRBD1. Trimming at V came to 6 bases and at J to 2 bases, leaving 6 bases not matched to a gene. Germline loops: CDR1 MNHEY, CDR2 SVGAGI. This CDR3 has 14 residues. CDR3: CASSQQGLNTEAFF. The CDR3 bases are TGTGCCAGCAGCCAACAGGGGCTAAACACTGAAGCTTTCTTT.

The chain links TRBV2 to TRBJ1-5; D is ambiguous. The CDR3 runs to 16 residues. Germline V gene data show CDR1 as SNHLY and CDR2 as FYNNEI. V lost 2 bases, J lost 5 bases, and 16 bases lay in between. CDR3 bases: TGTGCCAGCAGTGAAACTATAAGCTACTTCGATCAGCCCCAGCATTTT. Encoded protein: CASSETISYFDQPQHF.

The chain uses TRBV6-5 and TRBJ2-2; the D gene is possibly TRBD1 (6 bases). This CDR3 region has 15 residues. Deletions cut 6 bases from V and 1 base from J, with 12 bases between. Germline loops: CDR1 MNHEY, CDR2 SVGAGI. CDR3 sequence: CASRLDRRNTGELFF. The CDR3 DNA sequence: TGTGCCAGCAGACTCGACAGGCGGAACACCGGGGAGCTGTTTTTT.

The CDR3 sequence is CASSFRPGNTIYF. In nucleotides, the CDR3 is TGCGCCAGCAGCTTCAGACCTGGAAACACCATATATTTT. The chain couples TRBV5-1 to TRBJ1-3; D gene unclear. The ends were cut back, 2 bases at V and 2 bases at J, with 5 bases in the middle. Germline loops: CDR1 SGHRS, CDR2 YFSETQ. The CDR3 is 13 amino acids.

This sequence joins TRBV19 and TRBJ2-3; D unclear. The length of the CDR3 is 15 residues. The ends were cut back, 6 bases at V and 1 base at J, with 14 bases in the middle. Germline CDR1 LNHDA, CDR2 SQIVND (reference sequence). CDR3: CASSPTRWGTDTQYF. In DNA form, the CDR3 reads TGTGCCAGTAGCCCCACGAGATGGGGCACAGATACGCAGTATTTT.

CDR3 DNA sequence: TGTGCCAGCAGTTTCCCCTCCGTCCGAACGGACGGGAGCACCTACGAGCAGTACTTC. It specifies CASSFPSVRTDGSTYEQYF. The chain joins TRBV28 to TRBJ2-7; D perhaps matches TRBD2 (6 bases). The V gene lost 3 bases and the J gene lost 2 bases, with 26 bases spanning the gap. Germline CDR1 is MDHEN and CDR2 is SYDVKM. The length of the CDR3 is 19 residues.

V gene TRBV7-9 combines with J gene TRBJ1-2; D not certain. The V end was cut by 2 bases, the J end by 4 bases, with 8 bases between. The germline V gene encodes CDR1 SEHNR and CDR2 FQNEAQ (reference sequence). The CDR3 extends over 13 amino acids. As DNA, the CDR3 is TGTGCCAGCAGCTTACCCGCTTTCTATGGCTACACCTTC. Encoded protein: CASSLPAFYGYTF.

Of note for this clone: Other DNA sequences from this sample encode an identical CDR3 as well. CDR3 DNA: TGTGCCAGCAGTTTGGCGGGAGGGCCGGGAGAGACCCAGTACTTC. It encodes CASSLAGGPGETQYF. The chain links TRBV28 to TRBJ2-5; 9 nucleotides match TRBD2. CDR1 MDHEN and CDR2 SYDVKM come from the germline V gene. Trimming removed 3 bases from V and 4 bases from J; junction bases left unmatched: 6. CDR3 length: 15 amino acids.

V is TRBV5-1 and J is TRBJ1-3, with a tentative D call TRBD1 (5 bases). The CDR3 covers 16 residues. Germline CDR1 and CDR2: SGHRS and YFSETQ. Trimming removed 4 bases from V and 10 bases from J, with 24 bases in between. CDR3 region: CASSPLALDGGGTIYF. CDR3 in DNA: TGCGCCAGCAGCCCCCTTGCCCTTGATGGGGGAGGTACCATATATTTT.

The rearrangement uses TRBV25-1 and TRBJ2-7, with 10 nucleotides matching TRBD1. Trimming removed 8 bases from V and 2 bases from J; junction bases left unmatched: 6. CDR1 MGHDK and CDR2 SYGVNS come from the germline V gene. The CDR3 has 14 residues. CDR3 sequence reads: CASSKGTGAYEQYF. The CDR3 DNA reads TGTGCCAGCTCTAAAGGGACAGGGGCCTACGAGCAGTACTTC.